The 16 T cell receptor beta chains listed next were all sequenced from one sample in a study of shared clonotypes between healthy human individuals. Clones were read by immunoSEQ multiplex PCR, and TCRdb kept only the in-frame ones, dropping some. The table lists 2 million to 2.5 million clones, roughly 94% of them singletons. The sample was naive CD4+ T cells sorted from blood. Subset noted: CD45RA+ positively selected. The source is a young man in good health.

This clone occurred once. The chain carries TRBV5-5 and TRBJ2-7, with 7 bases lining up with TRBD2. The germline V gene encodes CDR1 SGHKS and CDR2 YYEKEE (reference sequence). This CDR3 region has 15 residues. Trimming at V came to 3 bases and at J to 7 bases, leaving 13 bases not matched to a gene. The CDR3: CASSSGLGTTREQYF. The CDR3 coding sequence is TGTGCCAGCAGCTCCGGACTAGGGACTACTCGTGAGCAGTACTTC.

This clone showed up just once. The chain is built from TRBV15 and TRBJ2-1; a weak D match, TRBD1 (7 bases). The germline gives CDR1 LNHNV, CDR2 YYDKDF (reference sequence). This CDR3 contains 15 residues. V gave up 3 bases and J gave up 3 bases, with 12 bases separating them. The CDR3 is CATSREGQLYNEQFF. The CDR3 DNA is TGTGCCACCAGCAGGGAGGGACAGCTCTACAATGAGCAGTTCTTC.

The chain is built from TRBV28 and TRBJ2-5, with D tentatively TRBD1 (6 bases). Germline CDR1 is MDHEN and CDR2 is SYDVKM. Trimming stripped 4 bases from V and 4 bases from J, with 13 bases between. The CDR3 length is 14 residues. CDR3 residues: CASSSSTGSETQYF. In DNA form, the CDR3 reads TGTGCCAGCAGTTCGTCCACAGGGTCAGAGACCCAGTACTTC.

The CDR3: CASSPTTRGQPQHF. The CDR3 DNA sequence: TGTGCCAGCAGCCCTACTACCCGGGGACAGCCCCAGCATTTT. The gene calls are TRBV7-2 and TRBJ1-5; D is ambiguous. Germline assignment: CDR1 SGHTA and CDR2 FQGNSA. CDR3 length: 14 residues. V was pared by 5 bases and J by 7 bases, with 15 bases between.

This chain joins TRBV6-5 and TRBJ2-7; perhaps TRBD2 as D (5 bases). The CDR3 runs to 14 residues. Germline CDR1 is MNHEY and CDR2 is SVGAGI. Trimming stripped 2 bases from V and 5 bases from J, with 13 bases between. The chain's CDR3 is CASSYLGAAHEQYF. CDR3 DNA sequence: TGTGCCAGCAGTTACCTGGGAGCGGCTCACGAGCAGTACTTC.

CDR3 protein: CASSLALASGGAGDEQFF. Here the CDR3 DNA reads TGTGCCAGCAGCTTAGCGTTGGCTAGCGGGGGGGCCGGAGATGAGCAGTTCTTC. V and J are TRBV7-8 and TRBJ2-1; TRBD2 agrees at 12 bases. This CDR3 is 18 amino acids long. The germline gives CDR1 SGHVS, CDR2 FQNEAQ. The V gene end was trimmed by 0 bases and the J gene end by 8 bases; junction bases not matched to a gene: 11. The full variable domain, rest sourced from reference TRBV7-8 and TRBJ2-1, is GAGVSQSPRYKVAKRGQDVALRCDPISGHVSLFWYQQALGQGPEFLTYFQNEAQLDKSGLPSDRFFAERPEGSVSTLKIQRTQQEDSAVYLCASSLALASGGAGDEQFFGPGTRLTVL.

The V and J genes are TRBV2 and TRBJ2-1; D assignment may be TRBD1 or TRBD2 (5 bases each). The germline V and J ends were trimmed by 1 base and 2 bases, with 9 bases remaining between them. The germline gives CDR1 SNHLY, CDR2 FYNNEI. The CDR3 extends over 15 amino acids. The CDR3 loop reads CASSEEGSPYNEQFF. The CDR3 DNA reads TGTGCCAGCAGTGAAGAGGGGAGCCCCTACAATGAGCAGTTCTTC. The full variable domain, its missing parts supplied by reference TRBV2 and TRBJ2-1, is EPEVTQTPSHQVTQMGQEVILRCVPISNHLYFYWYRQILGQKVEFLVSFYNNEISEKSEIFDDQFSVERPDGSNFTLKIRSTKLEDSAMYFCASSEEGSPYNEQFFGPGTRLTVL.

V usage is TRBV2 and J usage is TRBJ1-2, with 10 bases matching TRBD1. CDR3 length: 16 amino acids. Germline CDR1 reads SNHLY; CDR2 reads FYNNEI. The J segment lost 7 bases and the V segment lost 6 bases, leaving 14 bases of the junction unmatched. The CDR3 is CASRKGTGVLAGGYTF. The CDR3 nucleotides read TGTGCCAGCAGAAAAGGGACAGGGGTTTTGGCGGGTGGCTACACCTTC.

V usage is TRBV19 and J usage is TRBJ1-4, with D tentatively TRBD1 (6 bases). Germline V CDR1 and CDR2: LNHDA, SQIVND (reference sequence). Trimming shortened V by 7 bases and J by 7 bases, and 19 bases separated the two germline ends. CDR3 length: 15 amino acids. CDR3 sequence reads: CASKPPHKGGEKLFF. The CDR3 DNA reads TGTGCCAGTAAACCTCCGCATAAGGGGGGTGAAAAACTGTTTTTT.

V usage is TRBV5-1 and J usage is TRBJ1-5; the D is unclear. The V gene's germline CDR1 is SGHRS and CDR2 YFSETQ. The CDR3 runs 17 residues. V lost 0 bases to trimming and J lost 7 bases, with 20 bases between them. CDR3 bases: TGCGCCAGCAGCTTGGAGCCCCAAGACATAATCAGCCAGCCCCAGCATTTT. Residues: CASSLEPQDIISQPQHF.

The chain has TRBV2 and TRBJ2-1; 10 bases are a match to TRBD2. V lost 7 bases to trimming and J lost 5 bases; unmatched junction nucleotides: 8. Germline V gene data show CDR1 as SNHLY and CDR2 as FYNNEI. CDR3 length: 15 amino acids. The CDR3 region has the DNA TGTGCCAGCACAAAGACTAGCGGGTTTAACAATGAGCAGTTCTTC. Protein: CASTKTSGFNNEQFF.

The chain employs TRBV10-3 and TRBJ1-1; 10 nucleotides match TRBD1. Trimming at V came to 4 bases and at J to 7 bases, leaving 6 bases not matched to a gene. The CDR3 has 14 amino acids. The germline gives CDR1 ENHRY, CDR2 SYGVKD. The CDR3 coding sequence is TGTGCCATCAGTGGTGGACAGGGGGTGTTTGAAGCTTTCTTT. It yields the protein CAISGGQGVFEAFF.

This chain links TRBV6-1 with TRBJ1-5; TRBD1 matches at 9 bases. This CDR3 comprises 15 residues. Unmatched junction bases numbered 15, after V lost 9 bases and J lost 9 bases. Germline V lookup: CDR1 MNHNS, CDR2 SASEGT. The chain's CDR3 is CASLSGGTGHMPQHF. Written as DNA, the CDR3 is TGTGCCAGTCTCTCTGGGGGGACAGGGCACATGCCCCAGCATTTT.

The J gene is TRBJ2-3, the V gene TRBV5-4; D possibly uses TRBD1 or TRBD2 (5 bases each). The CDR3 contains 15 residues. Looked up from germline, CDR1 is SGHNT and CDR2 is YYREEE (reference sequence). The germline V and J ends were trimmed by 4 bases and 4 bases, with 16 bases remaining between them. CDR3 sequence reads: CASSDTGGMADTQYF. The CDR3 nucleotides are TGTGCCAGCAGCGATACAGGAGGTATGGCAGATACGCAGTATTTT. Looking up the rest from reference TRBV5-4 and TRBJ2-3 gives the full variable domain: ETGVTQSPTHLIKTRGQQVTLRCSSQSGHNTVSWYQQALGQGPQFIFQYYREEENGRGNFPPRFSGLQFPNYSSELNVNALELDDSALYLCASSDTGGMADTQYFGPGTRLTVL.

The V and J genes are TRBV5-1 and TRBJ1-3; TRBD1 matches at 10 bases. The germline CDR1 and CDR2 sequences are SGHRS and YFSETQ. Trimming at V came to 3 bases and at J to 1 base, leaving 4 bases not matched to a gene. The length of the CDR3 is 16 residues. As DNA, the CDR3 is TGCGCCAGCAGCTCGGGACAGGGGTGGTCTGGAAACACCATATATTTT. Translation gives CASSSGQGWSGNTIYF.

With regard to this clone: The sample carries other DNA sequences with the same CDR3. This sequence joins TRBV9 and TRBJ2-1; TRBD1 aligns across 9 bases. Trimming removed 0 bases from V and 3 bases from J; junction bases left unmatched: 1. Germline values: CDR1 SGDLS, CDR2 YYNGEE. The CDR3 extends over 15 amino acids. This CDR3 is CASSVDRGLYNEQFF. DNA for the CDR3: TGTGCCAGCAGCGTAGACAGGGGGCTCTACAATGAGCAGTTCTTC.